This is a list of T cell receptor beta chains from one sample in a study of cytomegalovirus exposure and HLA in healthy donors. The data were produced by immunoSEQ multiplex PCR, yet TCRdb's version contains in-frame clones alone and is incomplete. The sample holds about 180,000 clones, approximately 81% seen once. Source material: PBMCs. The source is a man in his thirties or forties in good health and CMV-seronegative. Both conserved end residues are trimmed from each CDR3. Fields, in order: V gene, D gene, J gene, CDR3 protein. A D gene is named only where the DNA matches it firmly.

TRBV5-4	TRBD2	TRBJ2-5	ASSSGTSGRGKTQY
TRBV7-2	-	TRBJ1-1	ASSLARENTEAF
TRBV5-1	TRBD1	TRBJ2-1	ASSLRDSLRGNEQF
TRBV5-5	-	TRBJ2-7	ASSLATGLAYEQY
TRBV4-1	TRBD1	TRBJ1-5	ASSQTQGAKPQH
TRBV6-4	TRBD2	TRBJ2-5	ASICSGTAQETQY
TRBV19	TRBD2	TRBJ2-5	ASSPLTSGSEETQY
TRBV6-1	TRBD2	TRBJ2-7	ASRAGTSADYEQY
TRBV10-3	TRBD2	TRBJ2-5	AISESKGTSERY
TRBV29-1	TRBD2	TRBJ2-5	SVFGTSGGETQY
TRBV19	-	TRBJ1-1	ASRIDSLGGTEAF
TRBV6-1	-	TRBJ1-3	ASSERRWDTIY
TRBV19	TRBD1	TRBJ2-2	ASTPGQGRRHTGELF
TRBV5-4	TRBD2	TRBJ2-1	ASSSMLAGGTDEQF
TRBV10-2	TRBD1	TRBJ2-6	ASSPQGETNVLT
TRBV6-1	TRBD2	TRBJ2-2	ASSEEAGGRTGELF
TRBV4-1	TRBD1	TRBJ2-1	ASSQGDRSYNEQF
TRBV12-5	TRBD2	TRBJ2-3	ASGQGGASGSTDTQY
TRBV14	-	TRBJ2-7	ASSPQGGGEQY
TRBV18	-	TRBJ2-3	ASSPTGHPATDTQY
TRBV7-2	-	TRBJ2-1	ASSLEQLSSYNEQF
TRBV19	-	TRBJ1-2	ASSIRSNYGYT
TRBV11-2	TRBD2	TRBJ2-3	ASSGGGTSTDTQY
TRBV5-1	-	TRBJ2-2	ASSLVKRTGDTGELF